This T cell receptor (beta chain) was captured in a study of cytomegalovirus exposure and HLA in healthy donors. The primer mix had 60 Vbeta and 13 Jbeta primers. The table came from immunoSEQ multiplex PCR; TCRdb's copy has only in-frame clones and leaves some out. The table shows some 120,000 clones, with over 75% occurring only once. Overall study results and limits: CMV serostatus was the sole immune exposure information available. Under in vitro conditions, three CMV-associated chains were confirmed as specific for CMV antigens. Presence/absence comparisons presumed near-even sequencing depth among donors.

Turning to this clone: The antigen remains unidentified.

This CDR3 region has 16 residues. From germline, CDR1 is LGHNA and CDR2 YNFKEQ. With 1 base clipped from V and 4 bases from J, the junction kept 3 bases outside the gene matches. Source material: PBMCs. This clonotype was obtained from a human donor in good health. The chain employs TRBV4-2 and TRBJ2-5; 13 bases line up with TRBD2. The CDR3 DNA is TGTGCCAGCAGCCAAGCCCGGACTAGCGGGAGAGAGACCCAGTACTTC. Translation gives CASSQARTSGRETQYF.